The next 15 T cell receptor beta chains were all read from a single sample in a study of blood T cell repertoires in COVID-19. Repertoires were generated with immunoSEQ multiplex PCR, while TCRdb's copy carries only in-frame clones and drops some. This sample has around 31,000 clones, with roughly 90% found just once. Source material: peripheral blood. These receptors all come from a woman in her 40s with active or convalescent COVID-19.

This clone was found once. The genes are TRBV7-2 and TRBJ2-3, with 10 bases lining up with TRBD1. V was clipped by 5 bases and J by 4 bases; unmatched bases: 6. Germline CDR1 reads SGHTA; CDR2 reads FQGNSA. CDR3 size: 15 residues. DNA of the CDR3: TGTGCCAGCAGCCCCGACAGGGGGCTTGCAGATACGCAGTATTTT. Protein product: CASSPDRGLADTQYF.

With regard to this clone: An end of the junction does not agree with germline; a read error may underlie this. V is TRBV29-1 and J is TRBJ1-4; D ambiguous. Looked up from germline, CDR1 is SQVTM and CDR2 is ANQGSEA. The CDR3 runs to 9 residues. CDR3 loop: CSVQEKLFF. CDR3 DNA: TGCAGCGTTCAAGAAAAACTGTTTTTT.

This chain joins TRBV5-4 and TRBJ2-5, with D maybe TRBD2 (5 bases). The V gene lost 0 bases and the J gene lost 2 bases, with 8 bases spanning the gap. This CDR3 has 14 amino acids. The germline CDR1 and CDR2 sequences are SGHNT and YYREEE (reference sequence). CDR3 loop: CASSLAGTQETQYF. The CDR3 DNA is TGTGCCAGCAGCTTGGCGGGAACTCAAGAGACCCAGTACTTC.

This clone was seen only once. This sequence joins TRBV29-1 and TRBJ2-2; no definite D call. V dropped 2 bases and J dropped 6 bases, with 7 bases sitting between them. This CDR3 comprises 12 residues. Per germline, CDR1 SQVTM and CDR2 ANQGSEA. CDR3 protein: CSVESGAGELFF. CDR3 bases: TGCAGCGTTGAATCAGGCGCCGGGGAGCTGTTTTTT.

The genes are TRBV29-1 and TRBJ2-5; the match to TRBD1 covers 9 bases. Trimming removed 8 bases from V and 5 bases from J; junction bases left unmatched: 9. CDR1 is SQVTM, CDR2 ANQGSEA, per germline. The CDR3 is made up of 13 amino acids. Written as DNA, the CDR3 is TGCAGCTCATACGGGACAGGGATGGAGACCCAGTACTTC. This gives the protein CSSYGTGMETQYF.

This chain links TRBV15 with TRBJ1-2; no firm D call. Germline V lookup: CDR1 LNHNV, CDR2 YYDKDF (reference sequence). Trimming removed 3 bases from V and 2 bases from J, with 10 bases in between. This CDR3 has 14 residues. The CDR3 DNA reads TGTGCCACCAGCAGTCGCCACACAAACTATGGCTACACCTTC. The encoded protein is CATSSRHTNYGYTF.

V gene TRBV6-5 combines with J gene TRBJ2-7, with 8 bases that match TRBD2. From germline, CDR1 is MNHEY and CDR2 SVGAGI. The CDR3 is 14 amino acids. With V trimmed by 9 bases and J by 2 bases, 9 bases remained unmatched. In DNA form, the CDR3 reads TGTGCCAGTGTGGGGCGGGGGGATACCTACGAGCAGTACTTC. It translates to CASVGRGDTYEQYF.

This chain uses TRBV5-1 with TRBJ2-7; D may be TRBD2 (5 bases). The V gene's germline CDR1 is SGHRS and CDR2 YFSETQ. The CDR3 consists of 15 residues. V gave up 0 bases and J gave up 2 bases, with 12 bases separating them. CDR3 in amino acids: CASSLGADGTYEQYF. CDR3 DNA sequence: TGCGCCAGCAGCTTGGGTGCGGACGGGACCTACGAGCAGTACTTC.

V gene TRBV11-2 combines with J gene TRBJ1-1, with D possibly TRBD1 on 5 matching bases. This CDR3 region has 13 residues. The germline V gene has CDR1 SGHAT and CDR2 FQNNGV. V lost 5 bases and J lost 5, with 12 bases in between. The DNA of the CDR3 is TGTGCCAGCAGCCCCAGGGATGGTACTGAAGCTTTCTTT. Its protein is CASSPRDGTEAFF.

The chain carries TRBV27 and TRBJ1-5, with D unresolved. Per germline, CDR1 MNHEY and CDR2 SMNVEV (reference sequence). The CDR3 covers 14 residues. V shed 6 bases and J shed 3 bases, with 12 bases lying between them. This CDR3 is CASSPSLHNQPQHF. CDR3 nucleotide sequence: TGTGCCAGCAGCCCCTCACTGCACAATCAGCCCCAGCATTTT.

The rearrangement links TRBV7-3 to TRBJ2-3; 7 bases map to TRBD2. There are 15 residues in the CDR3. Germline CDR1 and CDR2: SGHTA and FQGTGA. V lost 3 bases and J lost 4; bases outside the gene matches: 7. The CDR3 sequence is CASSLDYGGADTQYF. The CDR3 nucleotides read TGTGCCAGCAGCTTGGACTATGGGGGGGCAGATACGCAGTATTTT.

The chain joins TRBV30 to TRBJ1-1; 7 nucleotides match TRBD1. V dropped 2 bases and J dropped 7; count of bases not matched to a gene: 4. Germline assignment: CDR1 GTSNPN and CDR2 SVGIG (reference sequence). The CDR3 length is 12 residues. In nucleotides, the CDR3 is TGTGCCTGGAGTCCTGACAGGGATGAAGCTTTCTTT. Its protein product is CAWSPDRDEAFF.

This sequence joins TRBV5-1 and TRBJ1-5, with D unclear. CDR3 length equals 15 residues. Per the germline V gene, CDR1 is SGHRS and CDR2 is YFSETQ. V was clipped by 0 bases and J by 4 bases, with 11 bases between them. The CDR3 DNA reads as TGCGCCAGCAGCTTGGGCCCCAGTCCTAATCAGCCCCAGCATTTT. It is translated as CASSLGPSPNQPQHF. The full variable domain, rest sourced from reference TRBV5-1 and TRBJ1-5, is KAGVTQTPRYLIKTRGQQVTLSCSPISGHRSVSWYQQTPGQGLQFLFEYFSETQRNKGNFPGRFSGRQFSNSRSEMNVSTLELGDSALYLCASSLGPSPNQPQHFGDGTRLSIL.

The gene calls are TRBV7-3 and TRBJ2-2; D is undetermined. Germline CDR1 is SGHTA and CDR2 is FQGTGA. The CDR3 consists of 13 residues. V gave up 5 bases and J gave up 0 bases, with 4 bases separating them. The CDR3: CASSPSNTGELFF. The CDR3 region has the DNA TGTGCCAGCAGCCCATCGAACACCGGGGAGCTGTTTTTT.

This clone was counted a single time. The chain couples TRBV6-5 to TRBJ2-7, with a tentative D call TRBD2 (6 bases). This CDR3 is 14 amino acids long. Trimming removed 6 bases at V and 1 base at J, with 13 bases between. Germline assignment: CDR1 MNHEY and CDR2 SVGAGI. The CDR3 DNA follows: TGTGCCAGCAGGGCGGGATTAGGGTCCTACGAGCAGTACTTC. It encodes CASRAGLGSYEQYF.